This T cell receptor (beta chain) was retrieved from a study of OX40 agonist ivuxolimab in advanced cancers. Some clones are missing from TCRdb's copy, which holds only in-frame ones; the method was immunoSEQ multiplex PCR. The sample lists 90,000 or so clones; less than 95% were seen once. Sampling times: baseline, cycle 4 day 1, cycle 7 day 1. Trimming took off 6 bases at V and 0 bases at J, with 19 bases between the two ends. The germline V gene has CDR1 SGHDN and CDR2 FVKESK. CDR3 size: 17 residues. The V and J genes are TRBV14 and TRBJ2-3; TRBD1 or TRBD2 may be the D gene (6 bases each). The origin of this receptor is an adult with an advanced solid tumor such as melanoma, head and neck, liver or kidney cancer. The starting material was CD4+ or CD8+ T cells sorted from blood, obtained in a trial of the OX40 agonist ivuxolimab. The CDR3 is CASRGGGTASSTDTQYF. CDR3 nucleotides: TGTGCCAGCAGAGGAGGGGGAACAGCGTCAAGCACAGATACGCAGTATTTT.